What follows are 32 T cell receptor beta chains derived from one specimen sequenced in a study of OX40 agonist ivuxolimab in advanced cancers. TCRdb's copy holds only in-frame clones and misses some; the assay was immunoSEQ multiplex PCR. The data contain roughly 75,000 clones, roughly nine tenths of them singletons. The sequencing here drew on CD4+ or CD8+ T cells sorted from blood, taken in a trial of the OX40 agonist ivuxolimab. The receptor set was obtained from an adult with an advanced solid tumor such as melanoma, head and neck, liver or kidney cancer.

V is TRBV27 and J is TRBJ2-7; D assignment may be TRBD1 or TRBD2 (5 bases each). This CDR3 is 16 amino acids long. Germline V gene data show CDR1 as MNHEY and CDR2 as SMNVEV (reference sequence). Trimming removed 0 bases from V and 1 base from J, with 13 bases in between. The CDR3 DNA reads as TGTGCCAGCAGTTTATCGGGCAGGGAGACTTCCTACGAGCAGTACTTC. Its protein product is CASSLSGRETSYEQYF.

This clone was seen once. The chain joins TRBV7-9 to TRBJ1-1, with TRBD1 matching over 7 bases. Germline CDR1 is SEHNR and CDR2 is FQNEAQ (reference sequence). The CDR3 is 15 residues long. V gave up 5 bases and J gave up 0 bases; unmatched junction bases: 6. The CDR3 loop reads CASSLLTGVNTEAFF. The CDR3 bases are TGTGCCAGCAGCCTTCTTACAGGGGTGAACACTGAAGCTTTCTTT.

This clone was seen only once. V usage is TRBV6-5 and J usage is TRBJ2-2; weak D call: TRBD1 (6 bases). In germline, CDR1 is MNHEY, CDR2 SVGAGI. CDR3 length: 15 amino acids. V dropped 0 bases and J dropped 6 bases, with 11 bases sitting between them. The CDR3 DNA is TGTGCCAGCAGTTACTCGGGCAGGGGCTCCGGGGAGCTGTTTTTT. Amino acids: CASSYSGRGSGELFF.

CDR3 loop: CASSLGPGEGNEQYF. CDR3 bases: TGTGCCAGCAGTTTAGGTCCAGGTGAAGGGAACGAGCAGTACTTC. The rearrangement links TRBV27 to TRBJ2-7; D unclear. V lost 2 bases and J 5 bases, leaving 16 bases between the germline ends. The germline V gene has CDR1 MNHEY and CDR2 SMNVEV (reference sequence). This CDR3 spans 15 amino acids.

The chain couples TRBV28 to TRBJ2-2; D unresolved. V was pared by 2 bases and J by 5 bases, with 6 bases between. The CDR3 length is 13 residues. The germline gives CDR1 MDHEN, CDR2 SYDVKM. DNA for the CDR3: TGTGCCAGCAGTTTACTGTCGACCGGGGAGCTGTTTTTT. Encoded protein: CASSLLSTGELFF. The whole variable domain, remainder taken from reference TRBV28 and TRBJ2-2, is DVKVTQSSRYLVKRTGEKVFLECVQDMDHENMFWYRQDPGLGLRLIYFSYDVKMKEKGDIPEGYSVSREKKERFSLILESASTNQTSMYLCASSLLSTGELFFGEGSRLTVL.

CDR3 residues: CASSPAETDTQYF. The DNA for the CDR3 is TGTGCCAGCTCACCGGCGGAGACAGATACGCAGTATTTT. The J gene is TRBJ2-3, the V gene TRBV18; D is unclear. The V end lost 3 bases, the J end lost 3 bases, and 7 bases lay between the germline ends. Germline lookup yields CDR1 KGHSH and CDR2 LQKENI. This CDR3 contains 13 residues.

V is TRBV19 and J is TRBJ1-3, with D uncertain. The CDR3 is made up of 16 amino acids. V lost 1 base and J 0 bases, leaving 10 bases between the germline ends. Germline V gene lookup returns CDR1 LNHDA and CDR2 SQIVND (reference sequence). This chain's CDR3 is CASSIGGGFSGNTIYF. CDR3 DNA: TGTGCCAGTAGTATAGGAGGAGGATTCTCTGGAAACACCATATATTTT.

V and J are TRBV7-2 and TRBJ2-7; 11 bases match TRBD1. The CDR3 is 16 amino acids. With V trimmed by 4 bases and J by 5 bases, 10 bases remained unmatched. CDR1 is SGHTA and CDR2 is FQGNSA in the germline V gene. The CDR3 bases are TGTGCCAGCAGCTCTCAAACCCGGACAGGGGGCCACGAGCAGTACTTC. Its translation: CASSSQTRTGGHEQYF.

This clone was observed a single time. This chain links TRBV6-1 with TRBJ1-1; no reliable D call. The CDR3 has 12 amino acids. Per germline, CDR1 MNHNS and CDR2 SASEGT. The germline V and J ends were trimmed by 5 bases and 2 bases, with 6 bases remaining between them. Here the CDR3 DNA reads TGTGCCAGCAGTCAAGTTAACACTGAAGCTTTCTTT. Translation: CASSQVNTEAFF.

The J gene is TRBJ2-5, the V gene TRBV6-5, with D possibly matching TRBD1 (6 bases). The J call could be wrong; TRBJ2-7 is a better fit for the DNA end. Germline-derived CDR1 and CDR2 are MNHEY and SVGAGI. The length of the CDR3 is 16 residues. DNA of the CDR3: TGTGCCAGCAGTTATACTGTACAGGGCGGTCGTTACGAGCAGTACTTC. Protein sequence: CASSYTVQGGRYEQYF.

This rearrangement joins TRBV5-1 to TRBJ2-6; 7 bases are a match to TRBD2. V dropped 5 bases and J dropped 2; count of bases not matched to a gene: 4. The CDR3 is 15 residues long. Germline V gives CDR1 SGHRS, CDR2 YFSETQ. CDR3 nucleotides: TGCGCCAGCAGAGACCTAGCGGCTGGGGCCAACGTCCTGACTTTC. Translated: CASRDLAAGANVLTF. Variable domain in full (rest from reference TRBV5-1 and TRBJ2-6): KAGVTQTPRYLIKTRGQQVTLSCSPISGHRSVSWYQQTPGQGLQFLFEYFSETQRNKGNFPGRFSGRQFSNSRSEMNVSTLELGDSALYLCASRDLAAGANVLTFGAGSRLTVL.

The V call is TRBV30, the J call TRBJ2-7; 15 bases line up with TRBD2. CDR3 length equals 16 residues. Germline values: CDR1 GTSNPN, CDR2 SVGIG (reference sequence). Germline trimming cut 5 bases from V and 2 bases from J; bases unmatched to any gene: 7. The CDR3 DNA is TGTGCCTGGGGCCTGAGGACTAGCGGGAGGGCCTACGAGCAGTACTTC. Its protein product is CAWGLRTSGRAYEQYF.

The sample holds one count of this clone. The chain combines TRBV28 with TRBJ2-1; D assignment may be TRBD1 or TRBD2 (5 bases each). Germline V gene sequence: CDR1 MDHEN, CDR2 SYDVKM. Trimming removed 8 bases from V and 12 bases from J, with 8 bases in between. The CDR3 has 9 amino acids. The CDR3: CASGGRQFF. The CDR3 nucleotides read TGTGCCAGCGGGGGTAGGCAGTTCTTC.

The V gene is TRBV30, the J gene TRBJ2-2; D unclear. V gave up 0 bases and J gave up 5 bases, with 4 bases separating them. Germline V lookup: CDR1 GTSNPN, CDR2 SVGIG (reference sequence). The CDR3 has 12 amino acids. The DNA of the CDR3 is TGTGCCTGGAGTGTACAGACCGGGGAGCTGTTTTTT. Its translation: CAWSVQTGELFF.

For the CDR3, the DNA is TGTGCCACCACGGGACCCCCTAGGACCGGGGAGCTGTTTTTT. As protein: CATTGPPRTGELFF. The gene calls are TRBV19 and TRBJ2-2; the D call may be TRBD1 or TRBD2 (5 bases each). This CDR3 has 14 amino acids. Germline V lookup: CDR1 LNHDA, CDR2 SQIVND (reference sequence). Trimming shortened V by 10 bases and J by 5 bases, and 17 bases separated the two germline ends. The full variable domain, its missing parts supplied by reference TRBV19 and TRBJ2-2, is DGGITQSPKYLFRKEGQNVTLSCEQNLNHDAMYWYRQDPGQGLRLIYYSQIVNDFQKGDIAEGYSVSREKKESFPLTVTSAQKNPTAFYLCATTGPPRTGELFFGEGSRLTVL.

This chain joins TRBV19 and TRBJ2-5; D possibly matches TRBD1 or TRBD2 (5 bases each). Near its end, the DNA agrees better with TRBJ2-7, so the J call may be wrong. CDR1 is LNHDA, CDR2 SQIVND, per germline (reference sequence). CDR3 length: 14 amino acids. The CDR3 spells CASSKGTHEDEQYF. The CDR3 DNA follows: TGTGCCAGTAGTAAGGGGACCCATGAGGACGAGCAGTACTTC.

This clone came up once. This chain joins TRBV7-2 and TRBJ1-2; no clear D gene. There are 15 residues in the CDR3. Germline values: CDR1 SGHTA, CDR2 FQGNSA. Trimming took 1 base from V and 1 from J, leaving 10 bases between them. The CDR3 sequence: CASSLGTASNYGYTF. The CDR3 DNA reads as TGTGCCAGCAGCTTAGGAACAGCCAGTAACTATGGCTACACCTTC.

The chain combines TRBV30 with TRBJ2-6; D is perhaps TRBD1 (5 bases). Germline-derived CDR1 and CDR2 are GTSNPN and SVGIG (reference sequence). This CDR3 is built from 14 residues. The V gene lost 3 bases and the J gene lost 4 bases, with 10 bases spanning the gap. The CDR3 bases are TGTGCCTGGAGCCCAGGGTTCGGGGCCAACGTCCTGACTTTC. This gives the protein CAWSPGFGANVLTF.

The chain joins TRBV11-2 to TRBJ2-7; 7 positions match TRBD2. This CDR3 has 13 residues. Per the germline V gene, CDR1 is SGHAT and CDR2 is FQNNGV. With V trimmed by 5 bases and J by 1 base, 2 bases remained unmatched. This CDR3 is CASSRLASYEQYF. The CDR3 DNA follows: TGTGCCAGCAGCCGACTAGCTTCCTACGAGCAGTACTTC.

This sequence joins TRBV7-2 and TRBJ2-1; D not resolved. V lost 4 bases to trimming and J lost 9 bases, with 10 bases between them. Germline V gene data show CDR1 as SGHTA and CDR2 as FQGNSA. CDR3 length: 12 residues. The DNA for the CDR3 is TGTGCCAGCAGCTCCCTCAGTGCTGAGCAGTTCTTC. Translation gives CASSSLSAEQFF.

In this sample, this clone turned up once. The chain is built from TRBV19 and TRBJ1-2; TRBD1 might be the D (5 bases). With 4 bases removed from V and 1 base from J, the gap between germline ends came to 16 bases. The length of the CDR3 is 16 residues. Germline V CDR1 and CDR2: LNHDA, SQIVND (reference sequence). The CDR3, as DNA: TGTGCCAGTAGTAAGGGACCCGAGACGATTAACTATGGCTACACCTTC. It yields the protein CASSKGPETINYGYTF.

The chain links TRBV5-1 to TRBJ1-3, with D tentatively TRBD1 (5 bases). V lost 4 bases to trimming and J lost 0 bases, with 11 bases between them. The length of the CDR3 is 15 residues. In germline, CDR1 is SGHRS, CDR2 YFSETQ. CDR3 region: CASSPGRSSGNTIYF. CDR3 nucleotide sequence: TGCGCCAGCAGCCCGGGACGGAGCTCTGGAAACACCATATATTTT.

This chain uses TRBV30 with TRBJ2-2; D unclear. Looked up from germline, CDR1 is GTSNPN and CDR2 is SVGIG (reference sequence). V was shortened by 3 bases and J by 5 bases, with 4 bases between the two germline ends. The CDR3 runs to 11 residues. CDR3 region: CAWRQTGELFF. CDR3 coding DNA: TGTGCCTGGAGGCAGACCGGGGAGCTGTTTTTT.

This chain uses TRBV19 with TRBJ1-1, with 7 bases fitting TRBD1. J lost 4 bases, V lost 6 bases, and 11 bases had no gene match. The CDR3 is 15 amino acids. Germline assignment: CDR1 LNHDA and CDR2 SQIVND (reference sequence). The CDR3 protein is CASSRRQGFITEAFF. The DNA of the CDR3 is TGTGCCAGTAGCCGACGACAGGGTTTTATCACTGAAGCTTTCTTT.

The chain is built from TRBV5-5 and TRBJ2-7; possible D gene TRBD2, 6 bases. V lost 4 bases and J lost 3, with 17 bases in between. Germline assignment: CDR1 SGHKS and CDR2 YYEKEE (reference sequence). CDR3 size: 15 residues. The chain's CDR3 is CASSTSGTSLYEQYF. The CDR3 region has the DNA TGTGCCAGCAGCACCTCCGGGACTTCCCTCTACGAGCAGTACTTC. The whole variable domain, remainder taken from reference TRBV5-5 and TRBJ2-7, is DAGVTQSPTHLIKTRGQQVTLRCSPISGHKSVSWYQQVLGQGPQFIFQYYEKEERGRGNFPDRFSARQFPNYSSELNVNALLLGDSALYLCASSTSGTSLYEQYFGPGTRLTVT.

The chain links TRBV5-8 to TRBJ2-1; D unresolved. The V gene lost 0 bases and the J gene lost 6 bases, with 7 bases spanning the gap. Per the germline V gene, CDR1 is SGHTS and CDR2 is YDEGEE. The CDR3 consists of 13 residues. CDR3 DNA: TGTGCCAGCAGCTTGGGTGTCGCCAATGAGCAGTTCTTC. It translates to CASSLGVANEQFF.

The chain links TRBV29-1 to TRBJ1-3; the D is unclear. The V end was cut by 7 bases, the J end by 4 bases, with 23 bases between. There are 16 residues in the CDR3. Germline lookup yields CDR1 SQVTM and CDR2 ANQGSEA. In DNA, the CDR3 is TGCAGCGCGACTCCGTATGGGCCTAAGTCAGGAAACACCATATATTTT. Translated, it gives CSATPYGPKSGNTIYF.

The rearrangement joins TRBV7-2 to TRBJ1-2, with D maybe TRBD1 (5 bases). This CDR3 is 15 amino acids long. In germline, CDR1 is SGHTA, CDR2 FQGNSA. V shed 1 base and J shed 7 bases, with 16 bases lying between them. CDR3 loop: CASSLDGTAPAGYTF. The CDR3 DNA follows: TGTGCCAGCAGCTTAGATGGGACCGCGCCCGCTGGCTACACCTTC.

The genes are TRBV5-1 and TRBJ2-7; 11 positions agree with TRBD1. V gave up 2 bases and J gave up 7 bases; unmatched junction bases: 5. Germline lookup yields CDR1 SGHRS and CDR2 YFSETQ. The CDR3 runs 14 residues. The CDR3 is CASSFGQGAGEQYF. DNA for the CDR3: TGCGCCAGCAGCTTCGGACAGGGGGCAGGGGAGCAGTACTTC. The full variable domain, with the rest looked up from reference TRBV5-1 and TRBJ2-7, is KAGVTQTPRYLIKTRGQQVTLSCSPISGHRSVSWYQQTPGQGLQFLFEYFSETQRNKGNFPGRFSGRQFSNSRSEMNVSTLELGDSALYLCASSFGQGAGEQYFGPGTRLTVT.

This clone appeared once. V usage is TRBV2 and J usage is TRBJ2-2, with TRBD2 identical over 8 bases. Germline values: CDR1 SNHLY, CDR2 FYNNEI. The CDR3 spans 14 residues. Unmatched junction bases numbered 5, after V lost 6 bases and J lost 5 bases. The CDR3 reads CASSGGAWTGELFF. The CDR3 nucleotides read TGTGCCAGCAGCGGGGGGGCCTGGACCGGGGAGCTGTTTTTT. Looking up the rest from reference TRBV2 and TRBJ2-2 gives the full variable domain: EPEVTQTPSHQVTQMGQEVILRCVPISNHLYFYWYRQILGQKVEFLVSFYNNEISEKSEIFDDQFSVERPDGSNFTLKIRSTKLEDSAMYFCASSGGAWTGELFFGEGSRLTVL.

The chain couples TRBV30 to TRBJ2-7; D might be TRBD1 (6 bases). CDR3 length equals 14 residues. In germline, CDR1 is GTSNPN, CDR2 SVGIG (reference sequence). V was cut by 3 bases and J by 2 bases, with 14 bases left in between. The CDR3 here is CAWSLRTVAYEQYF. In nucleotides, the CDR3 is TGTGCCTGGAGCTTACGGACAGTAGCCTACGAGCAGTACTTC. The full variable domain, with the rest looked up from reference TRBV30 and TRBJ2-7, is SQTIHQWPATLVQPVGSPLSLECTVEGTSNPNLYWYRQAAGRGLQLLFYSVGIGQISSEVPQNLSASRPQDRQFILSSKKLLLSDSGFYLCAWSLRTVAYEQYFGPGTRLTVT.

This rearrangement joins TRBV28 to TRBJ2-7; a weak D match, TRBD2 (5 bases). The CDR3 is 15 residues long. CDR1 and CDR2 (germline): MDHEN, SYDVKM. Trimming removed 4 bases from V and 1 base from J, with 14 bases in between. The CDR3 coding sequence is TGTGCCAGCAGTTCGAAGCTAGCCAGATCCTACGAGCAGTACTTC. This translates into CASSSKLARSYEQYF.